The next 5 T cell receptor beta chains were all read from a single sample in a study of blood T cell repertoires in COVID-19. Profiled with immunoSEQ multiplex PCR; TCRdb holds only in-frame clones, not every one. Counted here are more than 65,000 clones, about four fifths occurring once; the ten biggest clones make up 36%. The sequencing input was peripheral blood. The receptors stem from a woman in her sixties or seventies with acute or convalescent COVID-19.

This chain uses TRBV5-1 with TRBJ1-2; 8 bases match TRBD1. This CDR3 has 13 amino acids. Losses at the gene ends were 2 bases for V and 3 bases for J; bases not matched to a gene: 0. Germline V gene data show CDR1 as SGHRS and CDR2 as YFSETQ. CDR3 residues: CASSLQGDYGYTF. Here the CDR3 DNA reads TGCGCCAGCAGCTTACAGGGGGACTATGGCTACACCTTC.

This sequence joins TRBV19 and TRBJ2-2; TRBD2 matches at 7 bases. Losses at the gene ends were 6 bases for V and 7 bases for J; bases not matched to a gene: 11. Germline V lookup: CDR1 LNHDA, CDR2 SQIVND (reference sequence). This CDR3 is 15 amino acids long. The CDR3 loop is CASRPGSGGVGELFF. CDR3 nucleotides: TGTGCCAGTAGGCCGGGATCGGGAGGAGTCGGGGAGCTGTTTTTT. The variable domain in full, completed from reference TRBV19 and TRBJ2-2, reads DGGITQSPKYLFRKEGQNVTLSCEQNLNHDAMYWYRQDPGQGLRLIYYSQIVNDFQKGDIAEGYSVSREKKESFPLTVTSAQKNPTAFYLCASRPGSGGVGELFFGEGSRLTVL.

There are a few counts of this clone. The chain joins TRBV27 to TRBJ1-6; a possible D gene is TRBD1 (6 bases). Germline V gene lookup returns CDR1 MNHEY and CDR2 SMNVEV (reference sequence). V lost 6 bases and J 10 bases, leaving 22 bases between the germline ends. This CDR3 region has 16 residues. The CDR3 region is CASRGGQGIRYSPLHF. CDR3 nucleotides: TGTGCCAGCAGGGGCGGGCAGGGGATAAGGTACTCACCCCTCCACTTT.

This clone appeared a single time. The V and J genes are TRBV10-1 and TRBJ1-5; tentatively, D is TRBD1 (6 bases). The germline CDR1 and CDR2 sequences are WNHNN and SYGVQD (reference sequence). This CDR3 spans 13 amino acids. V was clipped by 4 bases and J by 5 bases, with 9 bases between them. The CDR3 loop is CASSGGLDQPQHF. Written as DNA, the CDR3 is TGCGCCAGCAGTGGGGGGCTGGATCAGCCCCAGCATTTT.

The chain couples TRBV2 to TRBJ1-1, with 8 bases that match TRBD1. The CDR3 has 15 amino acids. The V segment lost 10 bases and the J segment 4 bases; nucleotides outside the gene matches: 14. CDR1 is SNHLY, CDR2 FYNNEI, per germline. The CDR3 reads CATRTGQGEGTEAFF. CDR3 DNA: TGTGCCACCCGAACCGGACAGGGAGAAGGCACTGAAGCTTTCTTT.